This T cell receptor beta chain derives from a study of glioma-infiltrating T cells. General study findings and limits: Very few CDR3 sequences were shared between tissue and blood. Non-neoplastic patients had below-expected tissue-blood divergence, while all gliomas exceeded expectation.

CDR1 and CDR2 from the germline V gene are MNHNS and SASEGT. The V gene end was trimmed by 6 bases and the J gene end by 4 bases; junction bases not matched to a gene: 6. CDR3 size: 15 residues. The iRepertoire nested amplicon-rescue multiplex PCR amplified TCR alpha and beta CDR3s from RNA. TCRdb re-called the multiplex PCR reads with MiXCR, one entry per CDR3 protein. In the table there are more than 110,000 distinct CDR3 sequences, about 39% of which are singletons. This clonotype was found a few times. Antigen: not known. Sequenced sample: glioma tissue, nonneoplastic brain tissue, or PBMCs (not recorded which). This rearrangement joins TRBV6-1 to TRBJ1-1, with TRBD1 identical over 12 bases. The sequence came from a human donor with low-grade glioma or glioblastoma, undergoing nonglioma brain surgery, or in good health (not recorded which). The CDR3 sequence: CASRGQGAGSTEAFF. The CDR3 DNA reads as TGTGCCAGCAGGGGACAGGGGGCGGGTAGCACTGAAGCTTTCTTT.